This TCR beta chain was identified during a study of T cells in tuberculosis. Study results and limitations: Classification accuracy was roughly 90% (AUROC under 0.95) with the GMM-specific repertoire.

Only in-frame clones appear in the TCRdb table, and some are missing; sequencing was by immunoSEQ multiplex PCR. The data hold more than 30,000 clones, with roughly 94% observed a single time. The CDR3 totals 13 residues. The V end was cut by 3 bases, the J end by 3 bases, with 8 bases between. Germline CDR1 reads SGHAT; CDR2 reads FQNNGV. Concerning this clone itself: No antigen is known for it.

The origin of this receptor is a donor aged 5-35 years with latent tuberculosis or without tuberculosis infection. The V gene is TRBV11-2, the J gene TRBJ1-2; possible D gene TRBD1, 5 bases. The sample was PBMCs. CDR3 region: CASSFGTYYGYTF. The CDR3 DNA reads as TGTGCCAGCAGCTTTGGGACTTACTATGGCTACACCTTC.